Listed below are T cell receptor beta chains from one sample, sequenced in a study of shared clonotypes between healthy human individuals. This table comes from immunoSEQ multiplex PCR, and its TCRdb copy is limited to in-frame clones, with some not included. Of about 1 million clones in the sample, around three quarters are singletons; the top ten hold roughly 0.56%. The sample comprised memory CD4+ T cells from PBMCs. The receptors stem from a man aged 18 to 35 in good health. Some clones in this sample may be carry-over from other donors' samples. The conserved cysteine and the conserved F or W are not part of the CDR3 here. Each record gives: J gene, V gene, CDR3 protein.

>TRBJ2-1|TRBV6-1
ASSESTWRNEQF
>TRBJ1-1|TRBV6-1
ASNRDAYTEAF
>TRBJ2-1|TRBV19
ASTRSWTSVYNEQF
>TRBJ1-2|TRBV4-1
ASSQKTGDYNYGYT
>TRBJ1-1|TRBV5-1
ASSLDAVNTEAF
>TRBJ1-3|TRBV27
ASTPFGGDSGNTIY
>TRBJ2-1|TRBV7-2
ASSGSRGTYNEQF
>TRBJ2-1|TRBV6-6
ASSLVAGGYNEQF
>TRBJ1-3|TRBV28
ASRQGAGNTIY
>TRBJ2-5|TRBV28
ASSLNRGTQY
>TRBJ1-1|TRBV9
ASSVEAGGMNTEAF
>TRBJ1-5|TRBV28
ASITGLVQPQH
>TRBJ2-7|TRBV5-4
ASSFSPILGEQY
>TRBJ2-1|TRBV29-1
SAEDRVAYNEQF
>TRBJ2-1|TRBV30
AWSVFGGTGNNEQF
>TRBJ1-5|TRBV5-1
ASRLASNQPQH
>TRBJ2-2|TRBV9
ASSFGPANTGELF
>TRBJ1-4|TRBV5-1
ASSSEGQKLF
>TRBJ2-4|TRBV28
ASSSRRGVNIQY
>TRBJ1-6|TRBV5-4
ASSLGTGGTPLH
>TRBJ2-1|TRBV5-8
ASSLDRHDEQF
>TRBJ2-7|TRBV5-6
ASSLRGGKEQY